One sample yielded the 12 T cell receptor beta chains listed below, sequenced in a study of cytomegalovirus exposure and HLA in healthy donors. 60 Vbeta and 13 Jbeta primers were used in PCR. Using immunoSEQ multiplex PCR, the repertoire was profiled, and TCRdb retains in-frame clones only, with some absent. The sample includes about 140,000 clones, approximately 82% of them seen just once. Sequencing used PBMCs. All receptors come from a woman in her thirties or forties in good health and CMV-seronegative.

The sample holds one count of this clone. This sequence joins TRBV2 and TRBJ1-5, with a weak D call TRBD1 (6 bases). The CDR3 is 16 residues long. The germline V gene has CDR1 SNHLY and CDR2 FYNNEI. Trimming cost V 6 bases and J 6 bases, with 21 bases left between them. DNA for the CDR3: TGTGCCAGCAGACTAACCCCGGGACAAAGGTCTCAGCCCCAGCATTTT. This translates into CASRLTPGQRSQPQHF.

The chain links TRBV14 to TRBJ1-1, with 8 bases matching TRBD1. The trim removed 3 bases at V and 3 bases at J, leaving 6 bases unmatched. Germline lookup yields CDR1 SGHDN and CDR2 FVKESK. The CDR3 is 15 amino acids. CDR3 nucleotide sequence: TGTGCCAGCAGCCATAAGACAGGGGACTACACTGAAGCTTTCTTT. Its translation is CASSHKTGDYTEAFF.

J is TRBJ2-7 and V is TRBV5-1; 15 bases match TRBD2. Germline V gene data show CDR1 as SGHRS and CDR2 as YFSETQ. The ends lost 4 bases at V and 4 bases at J; junction bases unmatched: 6. The CDR3 totals 16 residues. This CDR3 reads CASSEGLAGGIYEQYF. The CDR3 DNA is TGCGCCAGCAGCGAGGGACTAGCGGGAGGTATATACGAGCAGTACTTC.

Only one count was recorded for this clone. The junction departs from germline at one end; a sequencing error may be responsible. V usage is TRBV5-1 and J usage is TRBJ1-2; D is perhaps TRBD1 (6 bases). Germline loops: CDR1 SGHRS, CDR2 YFSETQ. The CDR3 loop spans 14 amino acids. CDR3 sequence reads: CASSLTGTFDGHTF. CDR3 DNA: TGCGCCAGCAGCCTTACAGGGACATTCGATGGCCACACCTTC. The variable domain in full, completed from reference TRBV5-1 and TRBJ1-2, reads KAGVTQTPRYLIKTRGQQVTLSCSPISGHRSVSWYQQTPGQGLQFLFEYFSETQRNKGNFPGRFSGRQFSNSRSEMNVSTLELGDSALYLCASSLTGTFDGHTFGSGTRLTVV.

The genes are TRBV28 and TRBJ1-5; perhaps TRBD1 as D (5 bases). CDR3 length: 14 residues. The V gene's germline CDR1 is MDHEN and CDR2 SYDVKM. The ends were cut back, 7 bases at V and 11 bases at J, with 21 bases in the middle. In DNA form, the CDR3 reads TGTGCCAGCACCCATAAGGGGTTTCAAGAGGCCCAGCATTTT. This gives the protein CASTHKGFQEAQHF.

The J gene is TRBJ1-1, the V gene TRBV27; D might be TRBD1 (5 bases). CDR1 and CDR2 (germline): MNHEY, SMNVEV (reference sequence). The CDR3 loop spans 14 amino acids. With 8 bases removed from V and 6 bases from J, the gap between germline ends came to 19 bases. In DNA form, the CDR3 reads TGTGCCAGCGGCATTACCGGGGAGGGACCTGAAGCTTTCTTT. Encoded protein: CASGITGEGPEAFF.

The chain carries TRBV9 and TRBJ2-5; 7 bases are a match to TRBD1. Germline loops: CDR1 SGDLS, CDR2 YYNGEE. After removal of 4 bases from V and 5 bases from J, the junction contained 5 bases not matched to a gene. CDR3 length equals 13 residues. CDR3 sequence reads: CASSPQGVETQYF. The CDR3 DNA reads TGTGCCAGCAGCCCTCAGGGGGTTGAGACCCAGTACTTC.

With respect to this clone: Other nucleotide sequences from this sample produce the same CDR3. V is TRBV5-1 and J is TRBJ2-3, with D possibly TRBD2 on 5 matching bases. Germline-derived CDR1 and CDR2 are SGHRS and YFSETQ. V was shortened by 4 bases and J by 1 base, with 16 bases between the two germline ends. The length of the CDR3 is 16 residues. CDR3 sequence reads: CASSPSRDRGTDTQYF. DNA for the CDR3: TGCGCCAGCAGCCCAAGCCGGGATAGGGGCACAGATACGCAGTATTTT.

This chain joins TRBV27 and TRBJ2-7; 7 bases are a match to TRBD1. CDR1 and CDR2 from the germline V gene are MNHEY and SMNVEV (reference sequence). The V and J ends lost 9 bases and 2 bases, in that order; junction bases with no gene match: 7. The CDR3 runs to 13 residues. CDR3 DNA: TGTGCCAGTGCCCTCCAGGGGGCCTACGAGCAGTACTTC. Its protein product is CASALQGAYEQYF.

This sequence joins TRBV28 and TRBJ2-7, with D possibly matching TRBD2 (6 bases). Germline V gene data show CDR1 as MDHEN and CDR2 as SYDVKM. The CDR3 is 16 residues long. The V and J ends lost 5 bases and 0 bases respectively, with 17 bases between them. This CDR3 reads CASSNAGAGSSYEQYF. The CDR3 coding sequence is TGTGCCAGCAGTAACGCCGGCGCGGGGTCCTCCTACGAGCAGTACTTC.

The genes are TRBV7-2 and TRBJ2-1; tentative D call: TRBD1 (5 bases). Trimming cost V 5 bases and J 8 bases, with 10 bases left between them. The CDR3 contains 12 residues. Germline CDR1 and CDR2: SGHTA and FQGNSA. Here the CDR3 DNA reads TGTGCCAGCAGCATCCAGGGCTATGAGCAGTTCTTC. Its translation is CASSIQGYEQFF.

The rearrangement joins TRBV30 to TRBJ2-1; 7 bases map to TRBD2. V lost 4 bases, J lost 7 bases, and 16 bases stayed unmatched. CDR3 length: 16 amino acids. Germline CDR1 reads GTSNPN; CDR2 reads SVGIG (reference sequence). CDR3 loop: CAWIPRGGSSLNEQFF. DNA of the CDR3: TGTGCCTGGATCCCTAGGGGCGGGAGTTCGTTGAATGAGCAGTTCTTC.